The 4 T cell receptor beta chains presented below share a single source sample, sequenced in a study of PD-1 blockade in classical Hodgkin lymphoma. Libraries were prepared by immunoSEQ multiplex PCR; TCRdb keeps only in-frame clonotypes and omits some of them. Of 45,000 to 55,000 clones listed, around 74% are singletons. Time point described: cycle 4 day 1 (C4D1), after 5 to 7 weeks of nivolumab. Autologous stem cell transplantation was followed by relapse in every patient, and brentuximab vedotin exposure varied. This material consisted of peripheral blood mononuclear cells (PBMCs), taken before the fourth cycle of nivolumab. Source of these receptors: a human donor with classical Hodgkin lymphoma.

This chain joins TRBV28 and TRBJ2-5; 7 nucleotides line up with TRBD2. The CDR3 has 16 residues. Germline V gives CDR1 MDHEN, CDR2 SYDVKM. The V segment lost 7 bases and the J segment 0 bases; nucleotides outside the gene matches: 11. The CDR3 here is CASTRMGEGNQETQYF. For the CDR3, the DNA is TGTGCCAGCACCAGGATGGGGGAGGGCAACCAAGAGACCCAGTACTTC.

The chain combines TRBV28 with TRBJ1-5, with D tentatively TRBD1 (6 bases). Germline V gene sequence: CDR1 MDHEN, CDR2 SYDVKM. V lost 2 bases, J lost 3 bases, and 17 bases lay in between. This CDR3 is 17 amino acids long. This chain's CDR3 is CASSLVFPDSSNQPQHF. For the CDR3, the DNA is TGTGCCAGCAGTTTAGTTTTTCCGGACAGCTCCAATCAGCCCCAGCATTTT.

This rearrangement joins TRBV7-3 to TRBJ2-5; D is perhaps TRBD1 (6 bases). CDR3 length: 15 residues. Germline V lookup: CDR1 SGHTA, CDR2 FQGTGA. With 1 base removed from V and 5 bases from J, the gap between germline ends came to 14 bases. The CDR3 DNA is TGTGCCAGCAGCTTAAACACAGGGCATTGGGAGACCCAGTACTTC. This gives the protein CASSLNTGHWETQYF.

The chain joins TRBV27 to TRBJ2-7; 10 nucleotides align to TRBD2. The CDR3 extends over 15 amino acids. Per germline, CDR1 MNHEY and CDR2 SMNVEV (reference sequence). V dropped 5 bases and J dropped 2; count of bases not matched to a gene: 6. This chain's CDR3 is CASSALAGGAYEQYF. The CDR3 DNA is TGTGCCAGCAGTGCCTTAGCGGGAGGAGCCTACGAGCAGTACTTC.